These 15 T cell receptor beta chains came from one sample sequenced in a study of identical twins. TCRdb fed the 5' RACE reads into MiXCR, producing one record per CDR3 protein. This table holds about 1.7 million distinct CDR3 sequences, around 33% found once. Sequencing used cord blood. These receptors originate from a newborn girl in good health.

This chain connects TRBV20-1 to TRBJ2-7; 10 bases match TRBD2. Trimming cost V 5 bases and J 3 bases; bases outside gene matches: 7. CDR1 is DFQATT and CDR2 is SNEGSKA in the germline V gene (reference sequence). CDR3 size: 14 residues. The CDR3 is CSAASGSVHYEQYF. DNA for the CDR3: TGCAGTGCTGCTAGCGGGAGCGTACACTACGAGCAGTACTTC.

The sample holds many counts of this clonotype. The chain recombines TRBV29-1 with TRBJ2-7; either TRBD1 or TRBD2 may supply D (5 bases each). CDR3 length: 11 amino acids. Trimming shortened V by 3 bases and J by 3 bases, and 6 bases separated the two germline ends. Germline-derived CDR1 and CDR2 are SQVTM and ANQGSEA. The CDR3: CSVDGGYEQYF. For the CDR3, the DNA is TGCAGCGTTGATGGGGGCTACGAGCAGTACTTC.

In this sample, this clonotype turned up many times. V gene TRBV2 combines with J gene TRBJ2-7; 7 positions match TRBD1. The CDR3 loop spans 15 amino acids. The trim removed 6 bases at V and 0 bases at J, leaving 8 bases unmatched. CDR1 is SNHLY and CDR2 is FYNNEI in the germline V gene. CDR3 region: CASRTQGLTSYEQYF. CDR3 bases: TGTGCCAGCAGAACACAGGGGTTGACCTCCTACGAGCAGTACTTC. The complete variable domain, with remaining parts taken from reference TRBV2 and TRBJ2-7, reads EPEVTQTPSHQVTQMGQEVILRCVPISNHLYFYWYRQILGQKVEFLVSFYNNEISEKSEIFDDQFSVERPDGSNFTLKIRSTKLEDSAMYFCASRTQGLTSYEQYFGPGTRLTVT.

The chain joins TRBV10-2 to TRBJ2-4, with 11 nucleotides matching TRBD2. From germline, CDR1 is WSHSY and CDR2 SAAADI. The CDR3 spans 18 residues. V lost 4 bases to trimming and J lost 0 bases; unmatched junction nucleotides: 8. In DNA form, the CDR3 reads TGCGCCAGCAGTGGCCCTAGCGGGGGGATTCGAGCCAAAAACATTCAGTACTTC. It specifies CASSGPSGGIRAKNIQYF.

In DNA, the CDR3 is TGTGCCAGCAGCGTAGGGCTAGCGGGAGTCTCTAGCACAGATACGCAGTATTTT. It specifies CASSVGLAGVSSTDTQYF. J is TRBJ2-3 and V is TRBV9; 10 positions match TRBD2. From germline, CDR1 is SGDLS and CDR2 YYNGEE. The junction had 7 bases not matched to a gene; V was cut back by 0 bases and J by 0 bases. The CDR3 loop spans 18 amino acids.

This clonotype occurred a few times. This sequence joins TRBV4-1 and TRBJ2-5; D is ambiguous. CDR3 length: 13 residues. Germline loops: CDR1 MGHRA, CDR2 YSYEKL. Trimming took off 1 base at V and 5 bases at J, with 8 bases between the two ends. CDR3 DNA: TGCGCCAGCAGCCAAGGGGTTATGGAGACCCAGTACTTC. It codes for CASSQGVMETQYF.

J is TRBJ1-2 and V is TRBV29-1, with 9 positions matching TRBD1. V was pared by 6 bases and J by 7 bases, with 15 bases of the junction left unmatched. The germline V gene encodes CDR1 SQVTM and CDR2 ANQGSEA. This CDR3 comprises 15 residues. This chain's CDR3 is CSVGASGQGTGGYTF. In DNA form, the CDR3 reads TGCAGCGTGGGGGCATCGGGACAGGGAACAGGTGGCTACACCTTC.

CDR3 in amino acids: CASSLSGYDTEAFF. The CDR3 region has the DNA TGCGCCAGCAGCTTATCCGGTTATGACACTGAAGCTTTCTTT. The chain recombines TRBV5-1 with TRBJ1-1; D is uncertain. Trimming stripped 2 bases from V and 3 bases from J, with 11 bases between. Germline CDR1 SGHRS, CDR2 YFSETQ. There are 14 residues in the CDR3.

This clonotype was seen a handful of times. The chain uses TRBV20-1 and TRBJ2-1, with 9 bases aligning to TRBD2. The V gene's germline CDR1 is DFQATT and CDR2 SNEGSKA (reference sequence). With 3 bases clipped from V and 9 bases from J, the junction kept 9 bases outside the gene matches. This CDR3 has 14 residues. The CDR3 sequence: CSARGARSGSEQFF. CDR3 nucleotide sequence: TGCAGTGCTAGGGGGGCCCGTAGCGGGAGTGAGCAGTTCTTC.

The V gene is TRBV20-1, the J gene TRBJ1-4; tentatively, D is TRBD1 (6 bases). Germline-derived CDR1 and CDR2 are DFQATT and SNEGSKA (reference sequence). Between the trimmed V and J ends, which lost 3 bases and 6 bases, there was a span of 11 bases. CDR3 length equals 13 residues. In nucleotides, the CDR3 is TGCAGTGCTAGCCAGGGGACGGATGAAAAACTGTTTTTT. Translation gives CSASQGTDEKLFF.

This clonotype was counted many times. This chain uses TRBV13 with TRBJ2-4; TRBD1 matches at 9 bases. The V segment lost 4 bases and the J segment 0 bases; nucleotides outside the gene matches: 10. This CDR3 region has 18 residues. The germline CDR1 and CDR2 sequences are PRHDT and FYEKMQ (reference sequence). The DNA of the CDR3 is TGTGCCAGCAGCTCAAACCCCGGGACAGGGCTAGCCAAAAACATTCAGTACTTC. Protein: CASSSNPGTGLAKNIQYF.

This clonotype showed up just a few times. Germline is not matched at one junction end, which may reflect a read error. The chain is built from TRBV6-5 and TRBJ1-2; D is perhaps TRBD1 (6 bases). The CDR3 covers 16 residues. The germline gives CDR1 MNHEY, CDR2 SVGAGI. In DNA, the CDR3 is TGTGCCAGCAGTTACTCGTTTCAACCGGGACACTATGGTTACACCTTC. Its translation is CASSYSFQPGHYGYTF.

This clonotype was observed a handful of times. In DNA, the CDR3 is TGCGCCAGCAGCCAAGATTCGGGGGCTATTAACTATGGCTACACCTTC. Translation: CASSQDSGAINYGYTF. This chain joins TRBV4-1 and TRBJ1-2; a possible D gene is TRBD1 (6 bases). V was cut by 0 bases and J by 1 base, with 12 bases left in between. CDR1 is MGHRA and CDR2 is YSYEKL in the germline V gene. The CDR3 covers 16 residues.

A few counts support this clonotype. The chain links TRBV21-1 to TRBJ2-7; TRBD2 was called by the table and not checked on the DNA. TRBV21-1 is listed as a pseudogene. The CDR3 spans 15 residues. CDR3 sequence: CAGSKVSGISYEQYF. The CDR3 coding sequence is TGTGCCGGCAGCAAAGTCAGCGGGATATCCTACGAGCAGTACTTC.

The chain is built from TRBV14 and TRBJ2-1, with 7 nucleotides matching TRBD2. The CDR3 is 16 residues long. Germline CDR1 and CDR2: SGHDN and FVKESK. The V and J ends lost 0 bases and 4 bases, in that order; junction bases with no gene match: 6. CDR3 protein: CASSQESGGGYNEQFF. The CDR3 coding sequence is TGTGCCAGCAGCCAAGAATCCGGCGGGGGATACAATGAGCAGTTCTTC.